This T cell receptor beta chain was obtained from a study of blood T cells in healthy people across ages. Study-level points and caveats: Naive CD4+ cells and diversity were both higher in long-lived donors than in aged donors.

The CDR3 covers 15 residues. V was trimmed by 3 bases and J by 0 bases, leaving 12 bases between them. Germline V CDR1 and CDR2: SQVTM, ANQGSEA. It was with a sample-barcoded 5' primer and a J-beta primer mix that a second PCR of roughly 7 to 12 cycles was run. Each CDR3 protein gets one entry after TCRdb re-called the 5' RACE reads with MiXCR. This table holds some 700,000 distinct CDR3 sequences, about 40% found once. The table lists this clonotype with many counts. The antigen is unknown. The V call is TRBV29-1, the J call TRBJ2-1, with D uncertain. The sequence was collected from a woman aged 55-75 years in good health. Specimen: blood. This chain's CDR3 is CSVDEGVSSYNEQFF. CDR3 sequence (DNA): TGCAGCGTTGATGAAGGAGTAAGCTCCTACAATGAGCAGTTCTTC.